The next 8 T cell receptor beta chains were all read from a single sample in a study of Ad26.COV2.S vaccination and SARS-CoV-2 variants. The treatment denotes: over 15 received Ad26.COV2.S at low or high dose, single or two shots; 5 received placebo; per-sample allocation not given. Day 63 after the first vaccine or placebo injection was the time point for sampling. The assay was immunoSEQ multiplex PCR, and TCRdb's table has in-frame clones only and misses some. Of hundreds of thousands of clones listed, about 86% are singletons. The sequences come from peripheral blood, collected in a trial of Ad26.COV2.S vaccine versus placebo. The receptors originated from a person between 18 and 59 years old who received the Ad26.COV2.S COVID-19 vaccine or a placebo.

The chain combines TRBV7-3 with TRBJ2-6; D is uncertain. V dropped 5 bases and J dropped 4 bases, with 6 bases sitting between them. Germline V CDR1 and CDR2: SGHTA, FQGTGA. The CDR3 covers 13 residues. CDR3 nucleotide sequence: TGTGCCAGCAGCATCCCCGGGGCCAACGTCCTGACTTTC. Amino acid sequence: CASSIPGANVLTF.

The rearrangement links TRBV7-9 to TRBJ2-2; a possible D gene is TRBD1 (6 bases). The CDR3 spans 15 residues. The germline CDR1 and CDR2 sequences are SEHNR and FQNEAQ (reference sequence). The germline V and J ends were trimmed by 5 bases and 4 bases, with 14 bases remaining between them. The CDR3 DNA sequence: TGTGCCAGCAGCCGACAGGCCGGAAGCACCGGGGAGCTGTTTTTT. Its translation: CASSRQAGSTGELFF.

The rearrangement uses TRBV7-2 and TRBJ1-2, with 7 bases fitting TRBD1. CDR3 length: 13 amino acids. In germline, CDR1 is SGHTA, CDR2 FQGNSA. V shed 5 bases, J shed 7 bases, and the junction held 7 bases outside the gene matches. CDR3 loop: CASSPRQGSGYTF. CDR3 DNA sequence: TGTGCCAGCAGCCCCAGACAGGGAAGTGGCTACACCTTC. The variable domain in full, completed from reference TRBV7-2 and TRBJ1-2, reads GAGVSQSPSNKVTEKGKDVELRCDPISGHTALYWYRQSLGQGLEFLIYFQGNSAPDKSGLPSDRFSAERTGGSVSTLTIQRTQQEDSAVYLCASSPRQGSGYTFGSGTRLTVV.

The rearrangement joins TRBV6-5 to TRBJ1-2; 8 nucleotides agree with TRBD1. The V gene end was trimmed by 2 bases and the J gene end by 7 bases; junction bases not matched to a gene: 6. The CDR3 runs to 14 residues. Germline CDR1 reads MNHEY; CDR2 reads SVGAGI. The CDR3 reads CASSYGQGYRGYTF. In nucleotides, the CDR3 is TGTGCCAGCAGTTACGGACAGGGTTATCGTGGCTACACCTTC.

The chain carries TRBV18 and TRBJ2-2, with 7 bases matching TRBD1. CDR1 is KGHSH, CDR2 LQKENI, per germline. V shed 1 base, J shed 3 bases, and the junction held 5 bases outside the gene matches. The CDR3 has 16 amino acids. The CDR3 nucleotides are TGTGCCAGCTCACCACGGGAAGGGGGCGACACCGGGGAGCTGTTTTTT. Its translation is CASSPREGGDTGELFF.

V gene TRBV28 combines with J gene TRBJ1-5, with D hard to call. In germline, CDR1 is MDHEN, CDR2 SYDVKM. There are 14 residues in the CDR3. Trimming removed 3 bases at V and 4 bases at J, with 10 bases between. This CDR3 reads CASSFPQTNQPQHF. The DNA of the CDR3 is TGTGCCAGCAGTTTCCCACAGACTAATCAGCCCCAGCATTTT.

This chain uses TRBV6-5 with TRBJ1-3, with D possibly TRBD1 on 5 matching bases. The CDR3 has 16 residues. Germline V gives CDR1 MNHEY, CDR2 SVGAGI. V lost 3 bases, J lost 0 bases, and 12 bases lay in between. The CDR3 protein is CASSYRWGHSGNTIYF. The CDR3 DNA reads TGTGCCAGCAGTTATCGGTGGGGCCACTCTGGAAACACCATATATTTT.

This clone was observed a few times. V usage is TRBV19 and J usage is TRBJ2-3; 8 nucleotides align to TRBD1. The length of the CDR3 is 13 residues. With 6 bases clipped from V and 6 bases from J, the junction kept 5 bases outside the gene matches. Germline-derived CDR1 and CDR2 are LNHDA and SQIVND (reference sequence). The CDR3 DNA reads as TGTGCCAGTAGCGACCACAGGGGGGATACGCAGTATTTT. This codes for CASSDHRGDTQYF.